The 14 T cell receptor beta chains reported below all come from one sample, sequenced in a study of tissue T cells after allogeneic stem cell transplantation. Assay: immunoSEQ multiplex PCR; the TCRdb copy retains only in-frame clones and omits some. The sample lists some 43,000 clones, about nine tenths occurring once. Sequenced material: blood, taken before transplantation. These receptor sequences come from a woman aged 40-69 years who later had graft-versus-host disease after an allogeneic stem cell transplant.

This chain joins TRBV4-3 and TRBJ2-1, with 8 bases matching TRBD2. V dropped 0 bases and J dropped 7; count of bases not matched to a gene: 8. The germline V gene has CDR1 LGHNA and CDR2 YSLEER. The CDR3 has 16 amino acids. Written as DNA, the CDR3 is TGCGCCAGCAGCCAAGATGCGGGGGGCGTGATGAATGAGCAGTTCTTC. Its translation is CASSQDAGGVMNEQFF.

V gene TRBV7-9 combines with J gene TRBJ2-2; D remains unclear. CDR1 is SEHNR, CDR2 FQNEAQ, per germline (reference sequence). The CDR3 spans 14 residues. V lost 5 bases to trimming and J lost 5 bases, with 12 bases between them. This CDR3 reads CASSRMLETGELFF. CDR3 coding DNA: TGTGCCAGCAGCCGTATGCTGGAGACCGGGGAGCTGTTTTTT.

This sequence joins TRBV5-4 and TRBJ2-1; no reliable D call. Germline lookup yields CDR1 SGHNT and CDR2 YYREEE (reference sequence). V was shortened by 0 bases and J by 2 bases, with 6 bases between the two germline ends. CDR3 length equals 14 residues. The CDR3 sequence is CASSLVSAYNEQFF. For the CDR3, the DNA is TGTGCCAGCAGCTTGGTGAGCGCCTACAATGAGCAGTTCTTC.

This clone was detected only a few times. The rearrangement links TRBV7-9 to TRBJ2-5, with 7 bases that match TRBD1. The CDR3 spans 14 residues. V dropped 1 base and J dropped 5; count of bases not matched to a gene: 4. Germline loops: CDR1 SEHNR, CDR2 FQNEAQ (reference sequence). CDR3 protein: CASSLDRGRETQYF. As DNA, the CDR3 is TGTGCCAGCAGCTTAGACAGGGGACGGGAGACCCAGTACTTC.

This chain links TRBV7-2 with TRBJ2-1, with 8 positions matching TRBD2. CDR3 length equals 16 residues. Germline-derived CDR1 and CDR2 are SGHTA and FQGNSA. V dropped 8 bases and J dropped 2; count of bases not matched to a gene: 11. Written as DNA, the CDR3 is TGTGCCAGCCTACTCCGGGGCGGGAGGCCCTACAATGAGCAGTTCTTC. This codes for CASLLRGGRPYNEQFF.

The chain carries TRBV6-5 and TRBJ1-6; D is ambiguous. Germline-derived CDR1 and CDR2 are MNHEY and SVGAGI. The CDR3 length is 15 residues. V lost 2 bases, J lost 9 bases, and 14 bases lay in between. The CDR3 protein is CASSYVGNPPSPLHF. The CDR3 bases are TGTGCCAGCAGTTACGTAGGGAATCCACCTTCACCCCTCCACTTT.

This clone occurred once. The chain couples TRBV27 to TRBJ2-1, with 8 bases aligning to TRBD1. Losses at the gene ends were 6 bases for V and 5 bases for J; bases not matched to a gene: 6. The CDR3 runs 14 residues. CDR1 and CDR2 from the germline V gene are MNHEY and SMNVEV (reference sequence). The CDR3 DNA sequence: TGTGCCAGCAGCTGGCGACAGGGGCACAATGAGCAGTTCTTC. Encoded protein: CASSWRQGHNEQFF.

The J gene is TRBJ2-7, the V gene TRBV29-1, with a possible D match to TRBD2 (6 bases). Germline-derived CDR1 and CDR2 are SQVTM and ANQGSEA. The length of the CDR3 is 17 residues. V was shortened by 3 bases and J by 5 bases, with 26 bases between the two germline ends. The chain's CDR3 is CSVDSATPGLQGNEQYF. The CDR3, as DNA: TGCAGCGTTGATTCGGCGACTCCGGGACTCCAAGGTAACGAGCAGTACTTC.

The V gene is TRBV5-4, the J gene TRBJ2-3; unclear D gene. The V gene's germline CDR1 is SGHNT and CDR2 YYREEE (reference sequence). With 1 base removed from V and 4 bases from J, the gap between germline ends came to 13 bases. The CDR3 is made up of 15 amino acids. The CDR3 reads CASSLLGSLADTQYF. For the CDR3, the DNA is TGTGCCAGCAGCTTGCTTGGGTCCCTTGCAGATACGCAGTATTTT. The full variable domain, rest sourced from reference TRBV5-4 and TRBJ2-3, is ETGVTQSPTHLIKTRGQQVTLRCSSQSGHNTVSWYQQALGQGPQFIFQYYREEENGRGNFPPRFSGLQFPNYSSELNVNALELDDSALYLCASSLLGSLADTQYFGPGTRLTVL.

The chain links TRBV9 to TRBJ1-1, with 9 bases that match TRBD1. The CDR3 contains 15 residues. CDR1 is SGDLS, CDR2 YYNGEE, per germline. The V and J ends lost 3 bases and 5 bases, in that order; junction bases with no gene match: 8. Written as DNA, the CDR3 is TGTGCCAGCAGCGCCGCACAGGGGGCAGGGACTGAAGCTTTCTTT. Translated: CASSAAQGAGTEAFF.

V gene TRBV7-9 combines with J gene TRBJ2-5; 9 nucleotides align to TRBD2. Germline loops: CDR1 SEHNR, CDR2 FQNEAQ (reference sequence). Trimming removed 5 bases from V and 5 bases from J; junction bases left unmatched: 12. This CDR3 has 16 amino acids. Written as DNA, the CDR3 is TGTGCCAGCAGCCCGCCTAGCGGGGAGGTTCGGGAGACCCAGTACTTC. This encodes CASSPPSGEVRETQYF.

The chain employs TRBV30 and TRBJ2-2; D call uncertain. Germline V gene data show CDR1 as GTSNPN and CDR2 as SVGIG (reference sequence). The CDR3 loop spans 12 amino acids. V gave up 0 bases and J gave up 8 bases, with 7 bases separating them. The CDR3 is CAWSVPWGELFF. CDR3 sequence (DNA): TGTGCCTGGAGTGTACCCTGGGGGGAGCTGTTTTTT.

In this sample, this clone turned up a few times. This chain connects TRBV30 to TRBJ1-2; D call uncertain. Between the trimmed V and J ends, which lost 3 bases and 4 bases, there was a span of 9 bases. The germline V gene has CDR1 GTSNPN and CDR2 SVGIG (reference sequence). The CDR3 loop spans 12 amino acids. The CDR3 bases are TGTGCCTGGAGAGACGGATCCTATGGCTACACCTTC. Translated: CAWRDGSYGYTF. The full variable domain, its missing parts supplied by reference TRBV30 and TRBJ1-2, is SQTIHQWPATLVQPVGSPLSLECTVEGTSNPNLYWYRQAAGRGLQLLFYSVGIGQISSEVPQNLSASRPQDRQFILSSKKLLLSDSGFYLCAWRDGSYGYTFGSGTRLTVV.

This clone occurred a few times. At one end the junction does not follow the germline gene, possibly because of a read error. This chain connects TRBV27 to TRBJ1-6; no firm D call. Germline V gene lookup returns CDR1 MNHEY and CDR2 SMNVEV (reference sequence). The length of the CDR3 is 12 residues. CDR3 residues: CASGFNNSPLHF. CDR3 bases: TGTGCCAGCGGTTTTAATAATTCACCCCTCCACTTT.